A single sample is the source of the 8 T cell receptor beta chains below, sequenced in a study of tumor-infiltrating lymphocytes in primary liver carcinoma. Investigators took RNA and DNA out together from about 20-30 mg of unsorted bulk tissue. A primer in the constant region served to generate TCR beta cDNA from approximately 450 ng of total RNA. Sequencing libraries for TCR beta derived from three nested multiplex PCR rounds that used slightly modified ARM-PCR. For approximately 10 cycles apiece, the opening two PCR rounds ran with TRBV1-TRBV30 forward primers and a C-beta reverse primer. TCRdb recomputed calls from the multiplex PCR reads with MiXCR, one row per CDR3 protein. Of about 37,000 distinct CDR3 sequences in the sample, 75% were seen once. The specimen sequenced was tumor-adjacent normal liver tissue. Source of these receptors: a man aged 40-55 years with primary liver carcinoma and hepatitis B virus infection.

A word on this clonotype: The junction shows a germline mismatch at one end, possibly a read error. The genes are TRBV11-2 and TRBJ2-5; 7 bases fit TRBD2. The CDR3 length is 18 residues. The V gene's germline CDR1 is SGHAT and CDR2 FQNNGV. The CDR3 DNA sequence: TGTGCCAGCAGCCCTAGCTCAATCCATGGTACTAGGCGGGAGACCCAATATTTC. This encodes CASSPSSIHGTRRETQYF. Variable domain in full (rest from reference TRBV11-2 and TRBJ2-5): EAGVAQSPRYKIIEKRQSVAFWCNPISGHATLYWYQQILGQGPKLLIQFQNNGVVDDSQLPKDRFSAERLKGVDSTLKIQPAKLEDSAVYLCASSPSSIHGTRRETQYFGPGTRLLVL.

This CDR3 reads CASSRQNGADEQYF. For the CDR3, the DNA is TGTGCCAGCAGTCGACAGAATGGCGCCGACGAGCAGTACTTC. The J gene is TRBJ2-7, the V gene TRBV14; weak D call: TRBD1 (5 bases). Germline CDR1 reads SGHDN; CDR2 reads FVKESK. V dropped 6 bases and J dropped 5 bases, with 17 bases sitting between them. The CDR3 is made up of 14 amino acids.

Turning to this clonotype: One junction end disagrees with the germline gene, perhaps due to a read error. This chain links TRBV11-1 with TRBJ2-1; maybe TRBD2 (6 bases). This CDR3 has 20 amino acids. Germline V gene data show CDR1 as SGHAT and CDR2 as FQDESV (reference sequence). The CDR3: CASSIGKTGGASLFGNKQFF. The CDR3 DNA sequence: TGTGCCAGCAGCATAGGAAAGACTGGCGGGGCCTCACTGTTCGGCAATAAGCAGTTCTTC.

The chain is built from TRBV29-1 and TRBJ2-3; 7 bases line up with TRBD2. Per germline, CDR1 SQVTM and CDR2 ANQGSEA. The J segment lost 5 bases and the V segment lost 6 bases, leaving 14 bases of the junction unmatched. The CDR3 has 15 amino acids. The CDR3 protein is CSVGTIGSVGDTQYF. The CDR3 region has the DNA TGCAGCGTGGGGACTATCGGGAGCGTGGGAGATACGCAGTATTTT.

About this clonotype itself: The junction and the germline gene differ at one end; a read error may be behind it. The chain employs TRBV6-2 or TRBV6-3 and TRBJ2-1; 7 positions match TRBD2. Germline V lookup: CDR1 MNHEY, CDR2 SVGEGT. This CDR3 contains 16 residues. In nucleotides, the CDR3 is TGTGTCAGCAGACCCAGGACTAGTGGGAGGACCAATGAGCAGTTCTTC. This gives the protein CVSRPRTSGRTNEQFF.

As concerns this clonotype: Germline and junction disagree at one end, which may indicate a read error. This CDR3 reads CVWGLAGGLQETQYF. DNA of the CDR3: TGTGTCTGGGGACTAGCGGGAGGATTGCAAGAGACCCAGTACTTC. The rearrangement links TRBV30 to TRBJ2-5; 15 nucleotides match TRBD2. The CDR3 is made up of 15 amino acids. The germline V gene has CDR1 GTSNPN and CDR2 SVGIG (reference sequence).

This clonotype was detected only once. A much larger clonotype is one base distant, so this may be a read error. Here the CDR3 reads CASSEAGLGEIAYNEQFF. In DNA, the CDR3 is TGTGCCAGCAGTGAAGCAGGTCTGGGGGAGATCGCCTACAATGAGCAGTTCTTC. V and J are TRBV2 and TRBJ2-1, with D perhaps being TRBD1 or TRBD2 (5 bases each). The CDR3 is made up of 18 amino acids. The germline CDR1 and CDR2 sequences are SNHLY and FYNNEI. Trimming shortened V by 0 bases and J by 2 bases, and 17 bases separated the two germline ends.

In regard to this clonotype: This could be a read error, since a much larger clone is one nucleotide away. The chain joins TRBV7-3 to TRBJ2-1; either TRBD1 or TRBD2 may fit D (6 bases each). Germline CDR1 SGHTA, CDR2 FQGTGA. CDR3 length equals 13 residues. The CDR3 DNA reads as TGTGCCAGCAGCTTAGTGCGGGACAATGAGCAGTTGTTC. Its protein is CASSLVRDNEQLF.